This record covers a single T cell receptor (beta chain). This clonotype was observed once. Its binding antigen is unknown. It has no much larger one-base neighbor in the sample; base qualities were not kept. One read is thin evidence. This sample was included in a study of CD8 T cells in ankylosing spondylitis (dated by TCRdb to between 2016 and 2019). Notes on the research overall: The study profiled T cell receptor beta repertoires in healthy donors and ankylosing spondylitis patients to find disease-linked TCR variants. The whole study cohort included 85 to 120 healthy donors and 25 ankylosing spondylitis patients. Peripheral blood was sampled, and synovial fluid was additionally collected from ankylosing spondylitis patients.

CDR1 and CDR2 (KGHDR, SFDVKD) derive from the germline V gene. Clipping removes 4 bases from V and 12 bases from J, with 5 as the unmatched junction base count. The CDR3 holds 12 amino acids from the cysteine to the phenylalanine. Only the CDR3 DNA stays, 36 bases, in frame from base 1. The reads were generated on an Illumina HiSeq 2500. Quantitative 5'-RACE with molecular barcodes was used to prepare TCR beta libraries. From the authors' description of their analysis: A new computational method based on a probabilistic model of VDJ rearrangement was used to identify disease-linked TCR variants. The raw public reads went through TCRdb reprocessing: fastp at Q25, MiXCR clone calling, in-frame beta chains kept. Rows with one shared CDR3 protein collapse into an entry with the most common genes and DNA. TCRdb assigned the V and J calls; the authors' analysis was not used. Recorded for this sample are a few hundred thousand distinct CDR3 sequences; approximately 17% of them occurred a single time. The ten largest clones represent 0.95% to 1.1% of the sample.

The paper as a whole reports these results and caveats: The disease-linked clones showed a CD8+ phenotype and occurred at relatively low frequencies in peripheral blood. Blood from ankylosing spondylitis patients appeared to be characterized by a TCR beta motif made up of about 8 highly homologous amino acid variants. According to the report, matched synovial fluid samples from ankylosing spondylitis patients were significantly enriched for the disease-linked clones. Some motif variants had previously been reported in the synovial fluid and blood of reactive arthritis patients, which suggests shared mechanisms of disease initiation.

The sequencing sample was made of blood, either unsorted or a sorted T cell fraction (not recorded which). The rearrangement combines TRBV24-1 with TRBJ1-1; 9 nucleotides in the junction match TRBD1. This sequence originates from a male donor with ankylosing spondylitis. The DNA is TGTGCCACCAGTGACAGGACAGGGGTGTCTTTCTTT. It is translated as CATSDRTGVSFF.